The T cell receptor (beta chain) under discussion was sequenced for a study of T cell repertoires in aging, cancer and after chemotherapy. The template was genomic DNA from peripheral blood, not RNA. This clonotype has just a few counts. CDR3 length equals 17 residues. Unmatched junction bases numbered 9, after V lost 4 bases and J lost 0 bases. Germline lookup yields CDR1 SGHNT and CDR2 YYREEE (reference sequence). TRB rearrangements spanning V, D and J were amplified using mixed TRB-A/B primers. Via MiXCR, TCRdb re-called the multiplex PCR reads, giving one row per CDR3 protein. The profile covers about 4,100 distinct CDR3 sequences, with roughly 25% appearing a single time and under 30% taken by the ten largest.

The TCR originated in a human donor in good health. The donor label of this sample is uncertain. This chain connects TRBV5-4 to TRBJ1-5, with TRBD1 matching over 8 bases. Sequencing input: blood. This CDR3 reads CASSDKGTGLSNQPQHF. The CDR3 DNA reads as TGTGCCAGCAGCGATAAAGGGACAGGACTTAGCAATCAGCCCCAGCATTTT.